The 22 T cell receptor beta chains below were found in one sample sequenced in a study of tumor-infiltrating lymphocytes in primary liver carcinoma listed by TCRdb under 2017. Total RNA and DNA were co-extracted from around 20-30 mg of bulk tissue with the AllPrep DNA/RNA mini kit, without cell sorting. Sequencer: Illumina HiSeq 2500. Starting from 500 to 600 ng total RNA, TCRbeta-specific cDNA was produced by reverse transcription with a constant-region primer and ProtoScript II reverse transcriptase. TCRbeta libraries were built with three nested multiplex PCR rounds, a slightly modified ARM-PCR procedure. Each of the first two PCR rounds ran for approximately 10 cycles and used multiplex TRBV1-TRBV30 forward primers together with a Cbeta reverse primer. The public reads were run again by TCRdb, first through fastp at Q25 and then through MiXCR, and only productive beta chains were kept. Rows merge per CDR3 protein into single entries with the most common DNA and genes. This sample comprises 95,000 to 100,000 distinct CDR3 sequences, around two thirds of them detected only once. Around 12% of the sample rests with the top ten.

The sample consisted of liver tumor tissue from sampling region 2. The meaning of the sample's cell subset or site label: tumor region T2, inferior pole. These receptors all stem from a woman aged 60 to 75 with primary liver carcinoma and hepatitis B virus infection.

V is TRBV4-1 and J is TRBJ1-4; tentatively, D is TRBD1 (6 bases). V gave up 1 base and J gave up 8 bases, with 17 bases separating them. Germline CDR1 reads MGHRA; CDR2 reads YSYEKL. The CDR3 contains 16 residues. The CDR3 loop is CASSQGQGPLCEKLFF. The CDR3 region has the DNA TGCGCCAGCAGCCAAGGGCAGGGGCCCTTATGCGAAAAACTGTTTTTT.

In its sample, this clonotype was seen once. The chain is built from TRBV7-9 and TRBJ2-2; 7 positions match TRBD2. J lost 8 bases, V lost 6 bases, and 18 bases had no gene match. This CDR3 has 17 amino acids. CDR1 and CDR2 (germline): SEHNR, FQNEAQ (reference sequence). CDR3 in amino acids: CASRRETSWSTTGELFF. CDR3 nucleotide sequence: TGTGCCAGCAGGCGAGAGACTAGCTGGAGCACCACTGGGGAGCTGTTTTTT.

As regards this clonotype: One junction end disagrees with the germline gene, perhaps due to a read error. This chain connects TRBV7-3 to TRBJ1-1; a possible D gene is TRBD1 (5 bases). Germline CDR1 and CDR2: SGHTA and FQGTGA. The CDR3 contains 13 residues. The CDR3 protein is CVSSFDRNTEAFF. In DNA, the CDR3 is TGTGTCAGCAGTTTCGACAGGAACACTGAAGCTTTCTTT. Together with reference TRBV7-3 and TRBJ1-1, the CDR3 gives the full variable domain: GAGVSQTPSNKVTEKGKYVELRCDPISGHTALYWYRQSLGQGPEFLIYFQGTGAADDSGLPNDRFFAVRPEGSVSTLKIQRTERGDSAVYLCVSSFDRNTEAFFGQGTRLTVV.

The rearrangement links TRBV11-2 to TRBJ2-3, with 7 bases that match TRBD1. The CDR3 has 16 amino acids. Germline V gene lookup returns CDR1 SGHAT and CDR2 FQNNGV. The CDR3 sequence is CVNGLAGQAITDTQYF. The CDR3 bases are TGTGTCAACGGCTTAGCCGGACAGGCGATAACAGATACGCAGTATTTT.

In the case of this clonotype: This may be a read error: a much more frequent sequence differs by one nucleotide. The rearrangement links TRBV10-3 to TRBJ1-1, with D possibly TRBD1 on 5 matching bases. There are 15 residues in the CDR3. The germline gives CDR1 ENHRY, CDR2 SYGVKD. The CDR3 region has the DNA TGTACCATCAGTGAGTTAACAGGCATGAACACTGAAGCTTTCTTT. It is translated as CTISELTGMNTEAFF.

This clonotype was seen only once. The germline gene is not matched at one end of the junction; a read error may be the cause. The J gene is TRBJ2-5, the V gene TRBV11-2; D is unclear. Looked up from germline, CDR1 is SGHAT and CDR2 is FQNNGV. The CDR3 runs to 13 residues. The CDR3 DNA reads TGTGCCAGCCGCTTAGAATCCAAGTGGACCCAGCACTTC. The encoded protein is CASRLESKWTQHF.

Regarding this clonotype: Just one base apart from a much larger clone, this may be a read error. This chain links TRBV5-6 with TRBJ2-6; D remains ambiguous. This CDR3 contains 16 residues. Germline assignment: CDR1 SGHDT and CDR2 YYEEEE. CDR3 region: CASSLLLPSGVNVLTF. CDR3 DNA sequence: TGTGCCAGCAGTTTGTTGTTACCCTCTGGGGTCAACGTCCTGACTTTC.

In the case of this clonotype: One junction end does not reproduce the germline sequence, and a read error may be involved. The gene calls are TRBV6-5 and TRBJ1-1; 7 nucleotides align to TRBD1. The germline CDR1 and CDR2 sequences are MNHEY and SVGAGI. This CDR3 spans 15 amino acids. CDR3 sequence reads: CASSAGTRGNTEAFF. The CDR3 nucleotides read TGTGCCAGCAGCGCCGGGACCAGGGGGAACACTGAAGCCTTCTTT.

Comments on this clonotype: One junction end disagrees with the germline gene, perhaps due to a read error. The CDR3 is CARSPRQGSMNTEAFF. The CDR3 coding sequence is TGTGCCAGGAGCCCACGACAGGGGTCGATGAACACTGAGGCTTTCTTT. The chain employs TRBV14 and TRBJ1-1; 8 nucleotides line up with TRBD1. CDR1 and CDR2 (germline): SGHDN, FVKESK. This CDR3 is built from 16 residues.

Concerning this clonotype itself: A single base separates this from a much larger clone, so it may be a read error. CDR3 nucleotides: TGTGCCACCAGCCAAAGACAGGGGTTCGGAGATACGCAGTATTTT. Translation gives CATSQRQGFGDTQYF. The chain combines TRBV14 with TRBJ2-3; 8 nucleotides line up with TRBD1. The CDR3 totals 15 residues. Germline V gene lookup returns CDR1 SGHDN and CDR2 FVKESK.

A remark on this clonotype: A junction boundary mismatches the germline segment, possibly from a read error. This chain uses TRBV6-1 with TRBJ2-3; no firm D call. The CDR3 extends over 13 amino acids. CDR1 is MNHNS and CDR2 is SASEGT in the germline V gene. CDR3 protein: CASSRSATDTRHF. The CDR3, as DNA: TGTGCCAGCTCGAGGTCAGCCACAGATACGCGGCATTTT.

V and J are TRBV28 and TRBJ2-7; TRBD1 matches at 9 bases. CDR1 and CDR2 (germline): MDHEN, SYDVKM. The V gene end was trimmed by 8 bases and the J gene end by 7 bases; junction bases not matched to a gene: 9. This CDR3 spans 13 amino acids. The CDR3 spells CASRRDRVGEQYF. As DNA, the CDR3 is TGTGCCAGCCGCCGGGACAGGGTAGGGGAGCAGTACTTC.

As concerns this clonotype: A much more abundant neighbour one base away suggests this may be a read error. The V call is TRBV6-5, the J call TRBJ1-1; the match to TRBD1 covers 10 bases. V lost 7 bases and J lost 6; bases outside the gene matches: 5. The germline CDR1 and CDR2 sequences are MNHEY and SVGAGI. The CDR3 totals 13 residues. CDR3 sequence reads: CASMDRGDAEAFF. CDR3 bases: TGTGCCAGCATGGACAGGGGGGACGCTGAAGCTTTCTTT.

In its sample, this clonotype was seen once. The rearrangement uses TRBV12-3 or TRBV12-4 and TRBJ2-6, with D unclear. Trimming shortened V by 6 bases and J by 4 bases, and 16 bases separated the two germline ends. The CDR3 is 16 residues long. The CDR3 DNA reads as TGTGCCAGCAGCCTCTATTACGCAGGAGGGGCCAACGTCCTGACTTTC. This codes for CASSLYYAGGANVLTF.

At least ten counts were recorded for this clonotype. The rearrangement uses TRBV7-9 and TRBJ2-1; TRBD2 agrees at 11 bases. Germline V gives CDR1 SEHNR, CDR2 FQNEAQ (reference sequence). Unmatched junction bases numbered 4, after V lost 3 bases and J lost 3 bases. CDR3 length: 16 residues. The CDR3 loop is CASSLGLAEVYNEQFF. CDR3 DNA sequence: TGTGCCAGCAGCTTGGGACTAGCGGAAGTCTACAATGAGCAGTTCTTC.

This clonotype was counted many times. The rearrangement links TRBV24-1 to TRBJ2-1; 11 bases match TRBD2. V was clipped by 2 bases and J by 6 bases; unmatched bases: 5. The CDR3 has 16 residues. The germline gives CDR1 KGHDR, CDR2 SFDVKD. Here the CDR3 reads CATSDSSGRSSNEQFF. As DNA, the CDR3 is TGTGCCACCAGTGATTCTAGCGGGAGGAGCTCCAATGAGCAGTTCTTC.

A word on this clonotype: At one of its ends the junction is not consistent with the germline gene, which may arise from a read error. V gene TRBV28 combines with J gene TRBJ1-1; D gene unclear. The CDR3 is 14 amino acids. Germline-derived CDR1 and CDR2 are MDHEN and SYDVKM. CDR3 loop: CANSLSRLNTEAFF. The CDR3 DNA sequence: TGTGCCAACAGTCTAAGTCGGTTGAACACTGAAGCTTTCTTT.

This clonotype showed up many times. The chain uses TRBV4-1 and TRBJ2-3; D is perhaps TRBD2 (7 bases). The CDR3 is 14 residues long. Per germline, CDR1 MGHRA and CDR2 YSYEKL. The V end lost 7 bases, the J end lost 2 bases, and 13 bases lay between the germline ends. CDR3 bases: TGCGCCAGCACCGTGGGGGGGCTCACAGATACGCAGTATTTT. Translating gives CASTVGGLTDTQYF.

J is TRBJ1-4 and V is TRBV19; TRBD1 aligns across 7 bases. Trimming took 4 bases from V and 5 from J; bases not matched to a gene: 10. CDR3 length: 16 residues. Germline assignment: CDR1 LNHDA and CDR2 SQIVND (reference sequence). The CDR3 region is CASSTHTGDFNEKLFF. The CDR3 DNA sequence: TGTGCCAGTAGTACTCACACAGGGGACTTCAATGAAAAACTGTTTTTT.

The rearrangement links TRBV6-5 to TRBJ2-1; D call uncertain. Trimming shortened V by 6 bases and J by 7 bases, and 10 bases separated the two germline ends. Germline V gene data show CDR1 as MNHEY and CDR2 as SVGAGI. The CDR3 extends over 12 amino acids. The CDR3 loop reads CASSRIRNEQFF. Written as DNA, the CDR3 is TGTGCCAGCAGCCGAATTAGGAATGAGCAGTTCTTC.

The chain combines TRBV28 with TRBJ2-7; D is undetermined. CDR1 is MDHEN and CDR2 is SYDVKM in the germline V gene. This CDR3 spans 12 amino acids. V was clipped by 2 bases and J by 5 bases, with 7 bases between them. CDR3 protein: CASSLSLHEQYF. Here the CDR3 DNA reads TGTGCCAGCAGTTTAAGCCTCCACGAGCAGTACTTC.

This clonotype was found a few times. The chain couples TRBV7-9 to TRBJ1-5; TRBD1 agrees at 8 bases. The V gene end was trimmed by 4 bases and the J gene end by 5 bases; junction bases not matched to a gene: 13. This CDR3 has 17 residues. Germline V gene sequence: CDR1 SEHNR, CDR2 FQNEAQ (reference sequence). The chain's CDR3 is CASSSAAGGRRDQPQHF. CDR3 sequence (DNA): TGTGCCAGCAGCTCAGCTGCAGGGGGCAGGAGGGATCAGCCCCAGCATTTT.